This record concerns one T cell receptor beta chain sequence. Its antigen is currently unknown. Trimming removed 2 bases from V and 11 bases from J, with 16 bases in between. This CDR3 spans 15 amino acids. Germline CDR1 and CDR2: MNHEY and SMNVEV (reference sequence). Here immunoSEQ multiplex PCR was the method, and the copy in TCRdb shows in-frame clones only, minus some. This table has some 50,000 clones, more than 80% appearing once. If patients had autoimmune disease history or systemic immunosuppression, they were excluded. The data originate from a study of OX40 agonist ivuxolimab in advanced cancers. Looking at the study overall: Patients receiving dose escalation had hepatocellular carcinoma, melanoma, renal cell or head and neck cancer. Study results and caveats: CD8+ T cells (on average) carried more expanded clones than CD4+ T cells.

V is TRBV27 and J is TRBJ1-6, with a tentative D call TRBD1 (5 bases). The input for sequencing was CD4+ or CD8+ T cells sorted from blood, taken in a trial of the OX40 agonist ivuxolimab. The TCR comes from an adult with an advanced solid tumor such as melanoma, head and neck, liver or kidney cancer. CDR3 sequence: CASSLRGRGKAPLHF. DNA for the CDR3: TGTGCCAGCAGTTTAAGGGGCCGGGGGAAGGCACCCCTCCACTTT.